This record covers a single T cell receptor beta chain. The antigen remains unidentified. The data are from a study of a mutant IDH1 vaccine in newly diagnosed glioma. Study-level information: Previous treatment comprised radiotherapy, temozolomide, or both, mostly both.

Profiling relied on immunoSEQ multiplex PCR, and the TCRdb table lists in-frame clones only, not all of them. The data contain tens of thousands of clones, 76% of them singletons. Study-wide points: Changes in top peripheral clonotypes did not appear linked to pseudoprogression. Among patients, around 93% showed immune responses induced by the vaccine.

Time point specified: week 47, end of study. It was 300 ug of mutant IDH1 20-mer peptide that made up each vaccine dose, given with topical imiquimod. Eight vaccine injections were given to patients in weeks 1, 3, 5, 7, 11, 15, 19 and 23. Germline CDR1 SGHTA, CDR2 FQGNSA. The CDR3 has 13 amino acids. Deletions cut 5 bases from V and 7 bases from J, with 14 bases between. The origin of this receptor is a middle-aged woman with glioma. Some clones in this sample may be carry-over from other donors' samples. The V call is TRBV7-2, the J call TRBJ1-1, with D tentatively TRBD1 (5 bases). This specimen consisted of PBMCs, obtained from a glioma patient whose treatment included an IDH1 peptide vaccine. The CDR3 region is CASSITGRLEAFF. The CDR3 bases are TGTGCCAGCAGCATAACGGGACGGCTTGAAGCTTTCTTT.